What follows are 18 T cell receptor beta chains derived from one specimen sequenced in a study of blood T cells in healthy people across ages. Alongside a J-beta primer mix, a sample-barcoded 5' primer served in a second PCR lasting about 7 to 12 cycles. TCRdb itself ran the 5' RACE reads through MiXCR, one entry per CDR3 protein. The sample lists around 870,000 distinct CDR3 sequences; roughly 26% were seen once. The sequencing input was blood. The receptors come from a woman older than 75 in good health.

This clonotype has a count of ten or more. V usage is TRBV7-8 and J usage is TRBJ1-2; tentatively, D is TRBD1 (6 bases). V lost 0 bases, J lost 7 bases, and 12 bases lay in between. Germline V gene data show CDR1 as SGHVS and CDR2 as FQNEAQ. The CDR3 is 14 amino acids. CDR3 in amino acids: CASSLASGGSGYTF. The CDR3 region has the DNA TGTGCCAGCAGCTTAGCGAGTGGGGGCTCTGGCTACACCTTC.

This rearrangement joins TRBV5-1 to TRBJ2-3; D is perhaps TRBD2 (5 bases). Trimming cost V 3 bases and J 6 bases, with 17 bases left between them. The CDR3 length is 15 residues. Germline V CDR1 and CDR2: SGHRS, YFSETQ. The chain's CDR3 is CASSSGTPEVDTQYF. CDR3 bases: TGCGCCAGCAGCTCCGGCACTCCGGAGGTCGATACGCAGTATTTT.

This clonotype occurred many times. This chain joins TRBV7-9 and TRBJ2-3; D unclear. The V and J ends lost 1 base and 2 bases respectively, with 13 bases between them. The length of the CDR3 is 16 residues. Germline loops: CDR1 SEHNR, CDR2 FQNEAQ (reference sequence). The CDR3 loop is CASSLVGESVTDTQYF. The DNA for the CDR3 is TGTGCCAGCAGCTTAGTGGGTGAATCGGTCACAGATACGCAGTATTTT. The variable domain in full, with the rest retrieved from reference TRBV7-9 and TRBJ2-3, is DTGVSQNPRHKITKRGQNVTFRCDPISEHNRLYWYRQTLGQGPEFLTYFQNEAQLEKSRLLSDRFSAERPKGSFSTLEIQRTEQGDSAMYLCASSLVGESVTDTQYFGPGTRLTVL.

This clonotype was seen many times. The rearrangement uses TRBV29-1 and TRBJ1-2; D is possibly TRBD1 (5 bases). Germline loops: CDR1 SQVTM, CDR2 ANQGSEA. Between the trimmed V and J ends, which lost 6 bases and 2 bases, there was a span of 7 bases. CDR3 length equals 11 residues. The CDR3 is CSVGGNYGYTF. For the CDR3, the DNA is TGCAGCGTCGGGGGGAACTATGGCTACACCTTC.

This clonotype was picked up many times. The rearrangement uses TRBV7-2 and TRBJ1-4; D remains ambiguous. Germline CDR1 is SGHTA and CDR2 is FQGNSA. V shed 4 bases and J shed 0 bases, with 12 bases lying between them. CDR3 size: 16 residues. CDR3 coding DNA: TGTGCCAGCAGCTCCCTTGTGCACACAACTAATGAAAAACTGTTTTTT. Translating gives CASSSLVHTTNEKLFF. Full variable domain (missing parts from reference TRBV7-2 and TRBJ1-4): GAGVSQSPSNKVTEKGKDVELRCDPISGHTALYWYRQSLGQGLEFLIYFQGNSAPDKSGLPSDRFSAERTGGSVSTLTIQRTQQEDSAVYLCASSSLVHTTNEKLFFGSGTQLSVL.

The genes are TRBV28 and TRBJ1-4; D is unclear. The length of the CDR3 is 12 residues. Germline CDR1 and CDR2: MDHEN and SYDVKM. Trimming took 11 bases from V and 10 from J, leaving 17 bases between them. The DNA of the CDR3 is TGTGCCGTCTCGGACCGCCTAGGAAAACTGTTTTTT. It codes for CAVSDRLGKLFF.

This clonotype was picked up a small number of times. The chain recombines TRBV6-6 with TRBJ1-5, with TRBD1 identical over 7 bases. From germline, CDR1 is MNHNY and CDR2 SVGAGI (reference sequence). This CDR3 has 17 amino acids. V trimming: 0 bases; J trimming: 3 bases; junction bases outside the gene matches: 8. CDR3 protein: CASSYSFRGPNNQPQHF. CDR3 bases: TGTGCCAGCAGTTACTCGTTTAGGGGGCCCAACAATCAGCCCCAGCATTTT.

A remark on this clonotype: This sequence may be a read error, since a much larger clone differs from it by one base. This chain connects TRBV12-3 or TRBV12-4 to TRBJ2-7; the match to TRBD1 covers 7 bases. Trimming took 6 bases from V and 4 from J; bases not matched to a gene: 0. This CDR3 region has 11 residues. CDR3 DNA sequence: TGTGCCAGCAGGACAGGGTACGAGCAGTACTTC. Translation gives CASRTGYEQYF.

The chain uses TRBV20-1 and TRBJ2-2, with 8 bases that match TRBD1. Trimming took 3 bases from V and 6 from J; bases not matched to a gene: 3. The CDR3 contains 13 residues. Per germline, CDR1 DFQATT and CDR2 SNEGSKA (reference sequence). The CDR3 region is CSASQGAAGELFF. CDR3 in DNA: TGCAGTGCTAGCCAGGGGGCGGCCGGGGAGCTGTTTTTT.

The rearrangement joins TRBV20-1 to TRBJ2-6; no firm D call. V gave up 5 bases and J gave up 4 bases, with 9 bases separating them. Germline V gene sequence: CDR1 DFQATT, CDR2 SNEGSKA (reference sequence). The CDR3 runs 13 residues. CDR3: CSALETGANVLTF. CDR3 nucleotides: TGCAGTGCTCTTGAGACGGGGGCCAACGTCCTGACTTTC.

There are a few counts of this clonotype. The rearrangement uses TRBV5-6 and TRBJ2-5; 9 bases are a match to TRBD1. The CDR3 consists of 16 residues. Germline-derived CDR1 and CDR2 are SGHDT and YYEEEE. Losses at the gene ends were 4 bases for V and 3 bases for J; bases not matched to a gene: 10. CDR3 amino acids: CASSRTQGQGKETQYF. The CDR3 coding sequence is TGTGCCAGCAGCAGAACCCAGGGACAGGGTAAAGAGACCCAGTACTTC.

This chain connects TRBV20-1 to TRBJ1-1; D uncertain. Germline V gene data show CDR1 as DFQATT and CDR2 as SNEGSKA (reference sequence). V was cut by 4 bases and J by 0 bases, with 9 bases left in between. The CDR3 runs to 13 residues. The CDR3 loop reads CSAIKDMNTEAFF. The CDR3 DNA is TGCAGTGCTATAAAAGATATGAACACTGAAGCTTTCTTT.

This chain uses TRBV28 with TRBJ1-4; D remains ambiguous. V was pared by 6 bases and J by 2 bases, with 7 bases between. Germline loops: CDR1 MDHEN, CDR2 SYDVKM. The CDR3 covers 13 residues. CDR3 sequence: CASSDNTNEKLFF. The CDR3, as DNA: TGTGCCAGCAGCGACAATACTAATGAAAAACTGTTTTTT.

This clonotype was picked up many times. This sequence joins TRBV5-1 and TRBJ2-5, with 8 bases fitting TRBD1. The length of the CDR3 is 15 residues. The J segment lost 5 bases and the V segment lost 4 bases, leaving 10 bases of the junction unmatched. CDR1 is SGHRS and CDR2 is YFSETQ in the germline V gene. For the CDR3, the DNA is TGCGCCAGCAGCCTTCGACAGGGGAATGCGGAGACCCAGTACTTC. Its translation: CASSLRQGNAETQYF.

In regard to this clonotype: An end of the junction does not agree with germline; a read error may underlie this. V is TRBV7-2 and J is TRBJ2-3, with D perhaps TRBD2 (5 bases). Per germline, CDR1 SGHTA and CDR2 FQGNSA. The CDR3 is made up of 15 amino acids. CDR3 in DNA: TGTGCCAGCAGCTTAAGTCGAGGGTTCGCAGATACGCGGTATTTT. Translated, it gives CASSLSRGFADTRYF.

Only a few counts were recorded for this clonotype. The chain recombines TRBV4-3 with TRBJ2-2; 8 nucleotides agree with TRBD1. V dropped 4 bases and J dropped 1; count of bases not matched to a gene: 5. The CDR3 covers 16 residues. Germline V lookup: CDR1 LGHNA, CDR2 YSLEER. The CDR3 reads CASSRGQGGNTGELFF. The DNA for the CDR3 is TGCGCCAGCAGCCGCGGACAGGGTGGGAACACCGGGGAGCTGTTTTTT.

About this clonotype itself: Its ends do not fully match the called genes, so a read error is possible. The rearrangement uses TRBV2 and TRBJ1-2; weak D call: TRBD1 (5 bases). The germline V gene has CDR1 SNHLY and CDR2 FYNNEI. The CDR3 length is 13 residues. Here the CDR3 DNA reads TGTGCCAACAGTGTACAGGAAGTTGATGGCTACACCTTC. Translated: CANSVQEVDGYTF. Together with reference TRBV2 and TRBJ1-2, the CDR3 gives the full variable domain: EPEVTQTPSHQVTQMGQEVILRCVPISNHLYFYWYRQILGQKVEFLVSFYNNEISEKSEIFDDQFSVERPDGSNFTLKIRSTKLEDSAMYFCANSVQEVDGYTFGSGTRLTVV.

This clonotype was observed many times. V usage is TRBV7-9 and J usage is TRBJ2-2, with TRBD2 matching 7 bases. The V gene's germline CDR1 is SEHNR and CDR2 FQNEAQ (reference sequence). V shed 8 bases, J shed 5 bases, and the junction held 2 bases outside the gene matches. The CDR3 loop spans 12 amino acids. The CDR3 DNA follows: TGTGCCAGCGGGCGGGGGACCGGGGAGCTGTTTTTT. This gives the protein CASGRGTGELFF. Filled out from reference TRBV7-9 and TRBJ2-2, the complete variable domain reads DTGVSQNPRHKITKRGQNVTFRCDPISEHNRLYWYRQTLGQGPEFLTYFQNEAQLEKSRLLSDRFSAERPKGSFSTLEIQRTEQGDSAMYLCASGRGTGELFFGEGSRLTVL.